Each of the 17 T cell receptor beta chains below was sequenced from the same sample in a study of shared clonotypes between healthy human individuals. Measured with immunoSEQ multiplex PCR; TCRdb has only the in-frame clones, and not every one. This sample carries over 1.5 million clones, 95% to 99% of them seen once, and the ten largest clones take about 0.45%. Sequencing used naive CD4+ T cells sorted from blood. Noted subset: CD45RA+ positively selected. The receptors were gathered from a man younger than 40 in good health.

A remark on this clone: This likely comes from a read error, as the CDR3 has no conserved phenylalanine or tryptophan at its end. The DNA is omitted, as the CDR3 cannot be located on it reliably, and the CDR3 follows TCRdb's listing. This chain connects TRBV21-1 to TRBJ2-4; the D segment call TRBD1 is taken from the table without a DNA check. TRBV21-1 is labeled a pseudogene. The CDR3 numbers 10 amino acids, ends counted. CDR3: CASSKNDRWR.

This CDR3 reads CASSVSLSALSYNEQFF. DNA for the CDR3: TGTGCCAGCAGTGTATCACTTAGCGCCCTCTCCTACAATGAGCAGTTCTTC. This rearrangement joins TRBV25-1 to TRBJ2-1; a weak D match, TRBD2 (5 bases). Germline CDR1 reads MGHDK; CDR2 reads SYGVNS. This CDR3 contains 17 residues. V lost 4 bases and J 0 bases, leaving 16 bases between the germline ends.

The J gene is TRBJ1-4, the V gene TRBV5-4; no definite D call. Germline CDR1 and CDR2: SGHNT and YYREEE (reference sequence). Trimming shortened V by 3 bases and J by 8 bases, and 14 bases separated the two germline ends. This CDR3 region has 14 residues. This chain's CDR3 is CASSSGRSPEKLFF. CDR3 DNA sequence: TGTGCCAGCAGCTCCGGACGGTCGCCAGAAAAACTGTTTTTT.

The genes are TRBV28 and TRBJ2-7; D is perhaps TRBD1 (6 bases). In germline, CDR1 is MDHEN, CDR2 SYDVKM. The CDR3 loop spans 14 amino acids. Trimming shortened V by 3 bases and J by 2 bases, and 11 bases separated the two germline ends. The DNA for the CDR3 is TGTGCCAGCAGTTTGGGGGCAGGGCCCTACGAGCAGTACTTC. Protein product: CASSLGAGPYEQYF.

This chain uses TRBV7-8 with TRBJ1-1; D uncertain. The CDR3 is 13 amino acids. Germline V gives CDR1 SGHVS, CDR2 FQNEAQ. Between the trimmed V and J ends, which lost 5 bases and 2 bases, there was a span of 9 bases. CDR3 loop: CASSDYSNTEAFF. For the CDR3, the DNA is TGTGCCAGCAGCGATTACAGTAACACTGAAGCTTTCTTT.

The CDR3 protein is CASSLTSGRGGENIQYF. DNA of the CDR3: TGTGCCAGCAGCTTAACTAGCGGGAGAGGAGGGGAAAACATTCAGTACTTC. J is TRBJ2-4 and V is TRBV11-3; 11 bases align to TRBD2. This CDR3 region has 17 residues. Germline V lookup: CDR1 SGHNT, CDR2 YENEEA. Losses at the gene ends were 2 bases for V and 5 bases for J; bases not matched to a gene: 8.

This chain connects TRBV7-8 to TRBJ2-2; the D gene is possibly TRBD2 (6 bases). The CDR3 extends over 13 amino acids. Germline V gene lookup returns CDR1 SGHVS and CDR2 FQNEAQ. Deletions cut 4 bases from V and 6 bases from J, with 9 bases between. The CDR3 is CASSSTRAGELFF. For the CDR3, the DNA is TGTGCCAGCAGCTCGACTAGGGCCGGGGAGCTGTTTTTT.

The chain couples TRBV6-4 to TRBJ2-1; unclear D gene. The V end was cut by 5 bases, the J end by 3 bases, with 11 bases between. Germline V gives CDR1 MRHNA, CDR2 SNTAGT. CDR3 length equals 14 residues. The CDR3 is CASSPVAFYNEQFF. As DNA, the CDR3 is TGTGCCAGCAGTCCAGTAGCATTCTACAATGAGCAGTTCTTC.

Only one count was recorded for this clone. The V call is TRBV25-1, the J call TRBJ1-1; possibly TRBD1 for D (6 bases). The CDR3 has 15 residues. V shed 1 base and J shed 1 base, with 10 bases lying between them. Germline assignment: CDR1 MGHDK and CDR2 SYGVNS. The CDR3 DNA is TGTGCCAGCAGTGAATGGATAGGGGGGAACACTGAAGCTTTCTTT. Protein product: CASSEWIGGNTEAFF.

For this clone: Other DNA sequences of this sample code for an identical CDR3. The chain recombines TRBV7-9 with TRBJ1-5; 10 nucleotides match TRBD1. Trimming took 6 bases from V and 6 from J; bases not matched to a gene: 8. The CDR3 has 15 residues. Per the germline V gene, CDR1 is SEHNR and CDR2 is FQNEAQ (reference sequence). CDR3 nucleotides: TGTGCCAGCAGTCCCGGGACAGGGGTTCGTCAGCCCCAGCATTTT. Protein sequence: CASSPGTGVRQPQHF.

Notes on this clone: The identical CDR3 is also encoded by other nucleotide sequences in the sample. This sequence joins TRBV9 and TRBJ2-3, with D hard to call. This CDR3 is built from 14 residues. Germline V gives CDR1 SGDLS, CDR2 YYNGEE. V was trimmed by 0 bases and J by 1 base, leaving 6 bases between them. The CDR3 reads CASSVALGTDTQYF. For the CDR3, the DNA is TGTGCCAGCAGCGTAGCCCTGGGCACAGATACGCAGTATTTT. Together with reference TRBV9 and TRBJ2-3, the CDR3 gives the full variable domain: DSGVTQTPKHLITATGQRVTLRCSPRSGDLSVYWYQQSLDQGLQFLIQYYNGEERAKGNILERFSAQQFPDLHSELNLSSLELGDSALYFCASSVALGTDTQYFGPGTRLTVL.

In the case of this clone: Other nucleotide sequences in the sample specify the same CDR3. The chain combines TRBV5-4 with TRBJ2-2; 11 bases align to TRBD2. After removal of 3 bases from V and 3 bases from J, the junction contained 4 bases not matched to a gene. Germline V CDR1 and CDR2: SGHNT, YYREEE (reference sequence). CDR3 length equals 16 residues. Here the CDR3 DNA reads TGTGCCAGCAGCTCAGGGACTAGCGGATACACCGGGGAGCTGTTTTTT. It yields the protein CASSSGTSGYTGELFF.

Points on this clone: Other DNA sequences from this sample encode an identical CDR3 as well. The rearrangement joins TRBV18 to TRBJ2-1, with TRBD2 identical over 10 bases. The CDR3 is 15 amino acids. The germline gives CDR1 KGHSH, CDR2 LQKENI. V gave up 4 bases and J gave up 1 base; unmatched junction bases: 1. The CDR3 loop reads CASSLTSGSYNEQFF. The CDR3 nucleotides read TGTGCCAGCTCACTGACTAGCGGGTCCTACAATGAGCAGTTCTTC.

Note on this clone: A much larger clone sits a single nucleotide away, making a read error possible. The V and J genes are TRBV2 and TRBJ2-7; 11 bases are shared with TRBD1. V gave up 5 bases and J gave up 3 bases; unmatched junction bases: 3. The length of the CDR3 is 14 residues. Per the germline V gene, CDR1 is SNHLY and CDR2 is FYNNEI. The CDR3 DNA reads as TGTGCCAGCAGTTCCGGGACAGGGGGCTACGAGCAGTACTTC. Translation: CASSSGTGGYEQYF.

This chain connects TRBV5-5 to TRBJ1-2, with TRBD1 matching 7 bases. This CDR3 contains 17 residues. The V gene's germline CDR1 is SGHKS and CDR2 YYEKEE (reference sequence). Unmatched junction bases numbered 9, after V lost 1 base and J lost 0 bases. CDR3 region: CASSLFTGQTTNYGYTF. The DNA of the CDR3 is TGTGCCAGCAGCTTGTTTACGGGACAGACTACTAACTATGGCTACACCTTC.

The chain carries TRBV6-6 and TRBJ1-4; possibly TRBD1 for D (6 bases). The ends were cut back, 6 bases at V and 3 bases at J, with 14 bases in the middle. Germline V gene data show CDR1 as MNHNY and CDR2 as SVGAGI (reference sequence). There are 15 residues in the CDR3. CDR3 loop: CASSFRQAANEKLFF. The CDR3 DNA sequence: TGTGCCAGCAGCTTTCGACAGGCCGCTAATGAAAAACTGTTTTTT.

This chain links TRBV5-4 with TRBJ2-2; D is possibly TRBD2 (7 bases). This CDR3 is built from 15 residues. Germline V gene lookup returns CDR1 SGHNT and CDR2 YYREEE (reference sequence). The V and J ends lost 5 bases and 5 bases respectively, with 16 bases between them. Here the CDR3 DNA reads TGTGCCAGCAGGTCCGGGGGGCTTGGAACCGGGGAGCTGTTTTTT. Translation gives CASRSGGLGTGELFF.